Listed below are T cell receptor beta chains from one sample, sequenced in a study of T-cell reconstitution after alpha-beta-depleted transplantation in children. TCRdb reprocessed the PCR reads via MiXCR and lists one record per CDR3 protein. This sample has roughly 400,000 distinct CDR3 sequences, with over 40% found just once. Sequenced material: PBMCs, taken before TCRalphabeta/CD19-depleted stem cell transplant. Receptor source: a girl aged 2-15 years with aplastic anemia, due to receive a stem cell transplant. Both conserved end residues are part of each CDR3. D genes are given only for firm matches. The size entry is marked missing in some rows and otherwise reads once, few, many or a size class.

V,J,D,size,CDR3,DNA
TRBV13,TRBJ2-7,-,-,CASSGRGLDEQYF,TGTGCCAGCAGCGGACGCGGCTTAGACGAGCAGTACTTC
TRBV5-1,TRBJ2-6,-,-,CASSQNTGANVLTF,TGCGCCAGCAGCCAAAACACTGGGGCCAACGTCCTGACTTTC
TRBV7-9,TRBJ2-3,TRBD2,once,CASSRLAGGLKADTQYF,TGTGCCAGCAGCCGTCTAGCGGGGGGGCTAAAGGCAGATACGCAGTATTTT
TRBV5-1,TRBJ1-2,-,-,CASSLSPGRDGYTF,TGCGCCAGCAGTTTATCGCCAGGGAGAGATGGCTACACCTTC
TRBV12-3/TRBV12-4,TRBJ2-3,-,-,CAIRANRLPGADTQYF,TGTGCCATCAGGGCAAACAGGCTCCCCGGAGCGGATACGCAGTATTTT
TRBV28,TRBJ2-5,-,few,CASSRRKSRPQETQYF,TGTGCCAGCAGTCGCCGGAAAAGTCGGCCCCAAGAGACCCAGTACTTC
TRBV18,TRBJ2-3,TRBD2,-,CASSSRLAKDTQYF,TGTGCCAGCTCATCCCGACTAGCTAAAGATACGCAGTATTTT
TRBV7-3,TRBJ2-3,TRBD2,-,CASSLEISASGLTDTQYF,TGTGCCAGCAGCTTAGAGATTAGTGCTAGCGGGCTCACAGATACGCAGTATTTT
TRBV7-2,TRBJ2-5,-,-,CASSLPAQGETQYF,TGTGCCAGCAGCTTACCAGCGCAGGGGGAGACCCAGTACTTC
TRBV28,TRBJ2-1,TRBD1,-,CASTRPGTGKNEQFF,TGTGCCAGCACCCGTCCCGGGACAGGGAAAAATGAGCAGTTCTTC
TRBV5-5,TRBJ1-5,TRBD1,-,CASRGQGGTNQPQHF,TGTGCCAGCAGAGGGCAGGGGGGAACTAATCAGCCCCAGCATTTT
TRBV20-1,TRBJ2-7,-,few,CSASDSFSYEQYF,TGCAGTGCGTCGGACAGTTTCTCCTACGAGCAGTACTTC
TRBV5-1,TRBJ1-1,-,few,CASSLARTAEAFF,TGCGCCAGCAGCTTGGCTAGGACAGCTGAAGCTTTCTTT
TRBV5-5,TRBJ2-3,TRBD2,-,CASSFPTTSGGADTQYF,TGTGCCAGCAGCTTCCCCACTACTAGCGGGGGGGCCGATACGCAGTATTTT
TRBV12-3/TRBV12-4,TRBJ2-2,TRBD2,many,CASSFSLAGGPNTGELFF,TGTGCCAGCAGTTTTAGCCTAGCGGGAGGACCGAACACCGGGGAGCTGTTTTTT
TRBV7-6,TRBJ2-7,-,many,CASSLETRYEQYF,TGTGCCAGCAGCTTAGAGACTCGCTACGAGCAGTACTTC
TRBV7-2,TRBJ2-7,TRBD1,-,CASSNGWTGGYEQYF,TGTGCCAGCAGCAACGGCTGGACAGGGGGCTACGAGCAGTACTTC
TRBV7-2,TRBJ2-1,TRBD2,-,CASSLDGGGHNEQFF,TGTGCCAGCAGCTTAGATGGCGGGGGTCACAATGAGCAGTTCTTC
TRBV6-5,TRBJ2-7,-,-,CASSYSGAGYEQYF,TGTGCCAGCAGTTACTCGGGGGCCGGCTACGAGCAGTACTTC
TRBV12-3/TRBV12-4,TRBJ2-7,TRBD1,-,CASSLAAGTGSTYEQYF,TGTGCCAGCAGTTTGGCGGCGGGGACAGGGAGTACCTACGAGCAGTACTTC
TRBV29-1,TRBJ1-1,-,many,CSVGGTNTEAFF,TGCAGCGTTGGCGGGACTAACACTGAAGCTTTCTTT
TRBV15,TRBJ1-2,TRBD1,few,CATSRLTGAGYGYTF,TGTGCCACCAGCAGACTGACAGGGGCGGGCTATGGCTACACCTTC
TRBV5-1,TRBJ2-4,-,many,CASSLEGGPPAGNIQYF,TGCGCCAGCAGCTTGGAAGGCGGACCCCCGGCGGGGAACATTCAGTACTTC
TRBV28,TRBJ1-1,-,few,CASKLGTEAFF,TGTGCCAGCAAATTGGGCACTGAAGCTTTCTTT
TRBV28,TRBJ2-7,-,-,CAIRGAGAEQYF,TGTGCAATCAGGGGGGCCGGGGCCGAGCAGTACTTC
TRBV12-3/TRBV12-4,TRBJ2-7,-,-,CASSLGWSSSYEQYF,TGTGCCAGCAGTTTAGGCTGGTCGAGCTCCTACGAGCAGTACTTC
TRBV20-1,TRBJ1-1,-,-,CSASRLGGRTNTEDFF,TGCAGTGCTAGTCGTCTGGGGGGCCGAACGAACACTGAAGATTTCTTT
TRBV5-8,TRBJ2-3,-,-,CASSLNRGTDTQYF,TGTGCCAGCAGCTTAAATCGGGGCACAGATACGCAGTATTTT
TRBV18,TRBJ2-7,-,-,CASSPPGRSYEQYF,TGTGCCAGCTCACCACCGGGAAGAAGCTACGAGCAGTACTTC
TRBV20-1,TRBJ2-1,-,-,CSARDFLGSYNEQFF,TGCAGTGCTAGAGATTTCCTAGGCTCCTACAATGAGCAGTTCTTC
TRBV5-1,TRBJ2-7,-,-,CASRTAEAPYEQYF,TGCGCCAGCAGGACAGCAGAGGCTCCTTACGAGCAGTACTTC
TRBV6-2/TRBV6-3,TRBJ2-1,TRBD2,-,CASRALAGGPTNYNEQFF,TGTGCCAGCAGAGCCCTAGCGGGAGGGCCCACGAATTACAATGAGCAGTTCTTC